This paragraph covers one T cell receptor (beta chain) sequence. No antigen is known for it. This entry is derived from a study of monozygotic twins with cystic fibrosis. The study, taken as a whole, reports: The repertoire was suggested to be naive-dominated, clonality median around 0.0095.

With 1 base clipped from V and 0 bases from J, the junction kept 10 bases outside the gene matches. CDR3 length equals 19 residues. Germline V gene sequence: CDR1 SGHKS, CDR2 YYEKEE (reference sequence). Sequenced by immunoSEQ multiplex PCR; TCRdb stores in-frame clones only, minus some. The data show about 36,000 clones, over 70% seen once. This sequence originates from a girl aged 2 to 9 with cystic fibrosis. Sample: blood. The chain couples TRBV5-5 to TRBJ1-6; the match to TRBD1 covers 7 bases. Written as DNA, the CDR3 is TGTGCCAGCAGCTTGCGGCCACGGGGACAGAGCTCCTATAATTCACCCCTCCACTTT. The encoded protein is CASSLRPRGQSSYNSPLHF.